This TCR beta chain was documented in a study of blood T cell repertoires in COVID-19. Across the whole study: Sources were T cells, B-cell-depleted T cells, or PBMCs; the material itself was cDNA or gDNA.

Profiling relied on immunoSEQ multiplex PCR, and the TCRdb table lists in-frame clones only, not all of them. The profile shows about 140,000 clones, more than 75% of them singletons. This CDR3 comprises 12 residues. The sequence was obtained from a man in his fifties or sixties who had recovered from COVID-19. J is TRBJ2-7 and V is TRBV21-1; no check of the table's D call, TRBD1, against the DNA was made. TRBV21-1 is termed a pseudogene. The sequencing input was peripheral blood. The CDR3 sequence is CASSKARQGQYF. CDR3 sequence (DNA): TGTGCCAGCAGCAAAGCGAGGCAGGGGCAGTACTTC.